This is a list of T cell receptor beta chains from one sample in a study of human T cells and chemical hapten exposure. TCRdb fed the RACE reads into MiXCR, producing one record per CDR3 protein. The sample has some 80,000 distinct CDR3 sequences; approximately 11% are singletons. The material sequenced was whole blood, taken in connection with sensitization to the hapten diphenylcyclopropenone (DPC). Source of these receptors: a woman between 45 and 65 years old with alopecia areata. Some clones in this sample may be carry-over from other donors' samples. Each CDR3 is given with its conserved first and last residue. Fields, in order: J gene, V gene, D gene, clone size, CDR3 protein, CDR3 DNA. D genes are given only for firm matches. The size field is filled for only some rows; it gives once, few, many or a size class.

j_gene: TRBJ1-2
v_gene: TRBV6-5
d_gene: NA
abundance: many
CDR3aa: CASRTTSRDRGGDNYGYTF
CDR3nt: TGTGCCAGCAGGACGACCTCCCGGGACCGAGGTGGGGATAACTATGGCTACACCTTC

j_gene: TRBJ2-4
v_gene: TRBV7-9
d_gene: NA
abundance: NA
CDR3aa: CASASAGKNIQYF
CDR3nt: TGTGCCAGTGCTAGTGCCGGCAAAAACATTCAGTACTTC

j_gene: TRBJ2-5
v_gene: TRBV9
d_gene: TRBD2
abundance: many
CDR3aa: CASSVEGSGWTQYF
CDR3nt: TGTGCCAGCAGCGTAGAGGGTAGCGGGTGGACCCAGTACTTC

j_gene: TRBJ2-5
v_gene: TRBV12-3/TRBV12-4
d_gene: NA
abundance: many
CDR3aa: CASSLGPRKTQYF
CDR3nt: TGTGCCAGCAGTCTGGGACCCCGGAAGACCCAGTACTTC

j_gene: TRBJ1-2
v_gene: TRBV6-2/TRBV6-3
d_gene: NA
abundance: NA
CDR3aa: CASNSGTETIGYTF
CDR3nt: TGTGCCAGCAATTCCGGGACGGAGACTATTGGCTACACCTTC

j_gene: TRBJ2-4
v_gene: TRBV7-4
d_gene: TRBD2
abundance: few
CDR3aa: CASSLKGSGGYHKYF
CDR3nt: TGTGCCAGCAGCTTAAAAGGTAGCGGGGGATACCACAAGTACTTC

j_gene: TRBJ1-5
v_gene: TRBV7-3
d_gene: NA
abundance: many
CDR3aa: CASTSRGNRSSNQPQHF
CDR3nt: TGTGCCAGCACCTCCCGGGGTAACAGATCTAGCAATCAGCCCCAGCATTTT

j_gene: TRBJ2-3
v_gene: TRBV9
d_gene: NA
abundance: NA
CDR3aa: CASTKGLLPPDTQYF
CDR3nt: TGTGCCAGCACCAAAGGACTCCTCCCCCCTGATACGCAGTATTTT

j_gene: TRBJ2-2
v_gene: TRBV2
d_gene: NA
abundance: few
CDR3aa: CASSEEVETNTGELFF
CDR3nt: TGTGCCAGCAGTGAAGAAGTAGAAACGAACACCGGGGAGCTGTTTTTT

j_gene: TRBJ2-1
v_gene: TRBV6-6
d_gene: TRBD1
abundance: many
CDR3aa: CASRWTGRNEQFF
CDR3nt: TGTGCCAGCAGATGGACAGGGAGGAATGAGCAGTTCTTC

j_gene: TRBJ1-2
v_gene: TRBV4-3
d_gene: NA
abundance: NA
CDR3aa: CASSPNRNYGYTF
CDR3nt: TGCGCCAGCAGCCCAAACAGAAACTATGGCTACACCTTC

j_gene: TRBJ1-5
v_gene: TRBV11-2
d_gene: NA
abundance: few
CDR3aa: CVSSLGPGNNQPQHF
CDR3nt: TGTGTCAGCAGCTTAGGTCCTGGGAACAATCAGCCCCAGCATTTT

j_gene: TRBJ2-1
v_gene: TRBV27
d_gene: NA
abundance: many
CDR3aa: CASSLTAQGFWATSSYNEQFF
CDR3nt: TGTGCCAGCAGTTTAACCGCCCAGGGTTTTTGGGCGACGAGCTCCTACAATGAGCAGTTCTTC

j_gene: TRBJ2-3
v_gene: TRBV18
d_gene: TRBD2
abundance: NA
CDR3aa: CASSLSGTSTDTQYF
CDR3nt: TGTGCCAGCTCACTTAGCGGGACTAGCACAGATACGCAGTATTTT

j_gene: TRBJ2-3
v_gene: TRBV20-1
d_gene: NA
abundance: NA
CDR3aa: CSARGPERTDTQYF
CDR3nt: TGCAGTGCTAGAGGGCCGGAGCGCACAGATACGCAGTATTTT

j_gene: TRBJ1-2
v_gene: TRBV7-3
d_gene: TRBD1
abundance: many
CDR3aa: CASSARGGQGPNYGYTF
CDR3nt: TGTGCCAGCAGCGCTAGAGGGGGACAGGGCCCTAACTATGGCTACACCTTC

j_gene: TRBJ2-7
v_gene: TRBV9
d_gene: NA
abundance: NA
CDR3aa: CASSPGERASYEQYF
CDR3nt: TGTGCCAGCAGCCCAGGCGAGCGGGCCTCCTACGAGCAGTACTTC

j_gene: TRBJ1-1
v_gene: TRBV3-1
d_gene: NA
abundance: many
CDR3aa: CASSQDELSEAFF
CDR3nt: TGTGCCAGCAGCCAAGATGAACTCTCTGAAGCTTTCTTT

j_gene: TRBJ1-1
v_gene: TRBV5-1
d_gene: NA
abundance: NA
CDR3aa: CASSLRPNINTEAFF
CDR3nt: TGCGCCAGCAGCTTGAGGCCTAACATTAACACTGAAGCTTTCTTT

j_gene: TRBJ2-5
v_gene: TRBV14
d_gene: TRBD2
abundance: many
CDR3aa: CASSQDVFWASGRQETQYF
CDR3nt: TGTGCCAGCAGCCAAGACGTATTTTGGGCTAGCGGGCGTCAAGAGACCCAGTACTTC

j_gene: TRBJ2-3
v_gene: TRBV7-2
d_gene: NA
abundance: NA
CDR3aa: CASSRLGPTDTQYF
CDR3nt: TGTGCCAGCAGCAGGCTGGGACCCACAGATACGCAGTATTTT

j_gene: TRBJ2-3
v_gene: TRBV20-1
d_gene: TRBD2
abundance: NA
CDR3aa: CSAPTSGSDTQYF
CDR3nt: TGCAGTGCCCCTACTAGCGGTTCCGATACGCAGTATTTT

j_gene: TRBJ2-1
v_gene: TRBV6-1
d_gene: TRBD2
abundance: few
CDR3aa: CASRSTSGNNEQFF
CDR3nt: TGTGCCAGCAGGTCGACTAGCGGGAACAATGAGCAGTTCTTC

j_gene: TRBJ1-2
v_gene: TRBV6-2/TRBV6-3
d_gene: NA
abundance: many
CDR3aa: CASSSTGLYGYTF
CDR3nt: TGTGCCAGCAGTTCCACAGGACTATATGGCTACACCTTC

j_gene: TRBJ2-3
v_gene: TRBV6-6
d_gene: NA
abundance: NA
CDR3aa: CASSSDVSPSTDTQYF
CDR3nt: TGTGCCAGCAGTTCCGACGTATCACCTAGCACAGATACGCAGTATTTT

j_gene: TRBJ1-5
v_gene: TRBV28
d_gene: NA
abundance: NA
CDR3aa: CASSFSTISNQPQHF
CDR3nt: TGTGCCAGCAGTTTTTCCACGATTAGCAATCAGCCCCAGCATTTT

j_gene: TRBJ1-1
v_gene: TRBV11-2
d_gene: NA
abundance: NA
CDR3aa: CASSFDWWRTEAFF
CDR3nt: TGTGCCAGCAGCTTTGATTGGTGGCGCACTGAAGCTTTCTTT

j_gene: TRBJ2-7
v_gene: TRBV20-1
d_gene: NA
abundance: few
CDR3aa: CSARGGQAPYEQYF
CDR3nt: TGCAGTGCGAGAGGCGGTCAGGCCCCCTACGAGCAGTACTTC

j_gene: TRBJ2-7
v_gene: TRBV11-2
d_gene: TRBD1
abundance: many
CDR3aa: CASSYRGPAYEQYF
CDR3nt: TGTGCCAGCAGCTACAGGGGGCCGGCGTACGAGCAGTACTTC

j_gene: TRBJ1-2
v_gene: TRBV7-8
d_gene: TRBD1
abundance: NA
CDR3aa: CASSFWGDRVDYGYTF
CDR3nt: TGTGCCAGCAGCTTCTGGGGGGACAGGGTGGACTATGGCTACACCTTC

j_gene: TRBJ1-6
v_gene: TRBV6-6
d_gene: TRBD1
abundance: many
CDR3aa: CASSLTGHDSPLHF
CDR3nt: TGTGCCAGCAGTCTGACAGGGCATGATTCACCCCTCCACTTT

j_gene: TRBJ2-7
v_gene: TRBV5-6
d_gene: NA
abundance: NA
CDR3aa: CASSDRLREQYF
CDR3nt: TGTGCCAGCAGTGACAGGCTTAGGGAGCAGTACTTC

j_gene: TRBJ2-3
v_gene: TRBV20-1
d_gene: NA
abundance: NA
CDR3aa: CSAGVNRGPDTQYF
CDR3nt: TGCAGTGCTGGGGTTAACCGGGGCCCAGATACGCAGTATTTT

j_gene: TRBJ1-1
v_gene: TRBV7-9
d_gene: NA
abundance: once
CDR3aa: CASSWDSEAFF
CDR3nt: TGTGCCAGCAGCTGGGACTCTGAAGCTTTCTTT

j_gene: TRBJ2-4
v_gene: TRBV29-1
d_gene: TRBD1
abundance: few
CDR3aa: CSVEGQGWNIQYF
CDR3nt: TGCAGCGTTGAGGGACAGGGGTGGAACATTCAGTACTTC

j_gene: TRBJ1-1
v_gene: TRBV18
d_gene: NA
abundance: many
CDR3aa: CASSPYSPKPNTEAFF
CDR3nt: TGTGCCAGCTCACCATACAGCCCTAAACCGAACACTGAAGCTTTCTTT

j_gene: TRBJ1-1
v_gene: TRBV29-1
d_gene: NA
abundance: many
CDR3aa: CSARQGHTEAFF
CDR3nt: TGCAGCGCCCGCCAGGGCCACACTGAAGCTTTCTTT

j_gene: TRBJ1-2
v_gene: TRBV6-5
d_gene: NA
abundance: many
CDR3aa: CASSYLGTVEWSNYGYTF
CDR3nt: TGTGCCAGCAGTTACCTGGGGACCGTAGAATGGTCTAACTATGGCTACACCTTC

j_gene: TRBJ2-5
v_gene: TRBV5-1
d_gene: NA
abundance: NA
CDR3aa: CASSTDRTHQYF
CDR3nt: TGCGCCAGCAGCACCGACAGGACCCACCAGTACTTC

j_gene: TRBJ2-1
v_gene: TRBV24-1
d_gene: TRBD1
abundance: many
CDR3aa: CATSGSGTGDYNEQFF
CDR3nt: TGTGCCACCAGTGGATCCGGGACAGGGGATTACAATGAGCAGTTCTTC

j_gene: TRBJ2-1
v_gene: TRBV5-8
d_gene: NA
abundance: many
CDR3aa: CASAKGINEQFF
CDR3nt: TGTGCCTCCGCCAAGGGGATAAATGAGCAGTTCTTC

j_gene: TRBJ2-2
v_gene: TRBV12-3/TRBV12-4
d_gene: NA
abundance: NA
CDR3aa: CASSPGYNTGELFF
CDR3nt: TGTGCCAGCAGTCCGGGGTATAACACCGGGGAGCTGTTTTTT

j_gene: TRBJ2-1
v_gene: TRBV7-2
d_gene: NA
abundance: many
CDR3aa: CASSPKSDRRNNEQFF
CDR3nt: TGTGCCAGCAGCCCCAAATCGGACAGAAGGAACAATGAGCAGTTCTTC

j_gene: TRBJ2-1
v_gene: TRBV5-1
d_gene: NA
abundance: many
CDR3aa: CASSPLSSNEQFF
CDR3nt: TGCGCCAGCAGCCCTCTATCAAGCAATGAGCAGTTCTTC

j_gene: TRBJ1-4
v_gene: TRBV30
d_gene: NA
abundance: many
CDR3aa: CAWSTGYGANEKLFF
CDR3nt: TGTGCCTGGAGCACAGGGTATGGGGCTAATGAAAAACTGTTTTTT

j_gene: TRBJ1-3
v_gene: TRBV6-2/TRBV6-3
d_gene: TRBD1
abundance: many
CDR3aa: CASSSGQTYSGNTIYF
CDR3nt: TGTGCCAGCAGTTCGGGACAGACCTACTCTGGAAACACCATATATTTT

j_gene: TRBJ1-5
v_gene: TRBV6-1
d_gene: TRBD1
abundance: many
CDR3aa: CASSSGGSGNQPQHF
CDR3nt: TGTGCCAGCAGTTCAGGGGGCTCGGGGAATCAGCCCCAGCATTTT

j_gene: TRBJ1-5
v_gene: TRBV28
d_gene: NA
abundance: NA
CDR3aa: CASRYDRKINQPQHF
CDR3nt: TGTGCCAGCAGGTATGACAGGAAGATAAATCAGCCCCAGCATTTT

j_gene: TRBJ1-3
v_gene: TRBV3-1
d_gene: NA
abundance: many
CDR3aa: CASSLGHSGNTIYF
CDR3nt: TGTGCCAGCAGCCTCGGCCACTCTGGAAACACCATATATTTT

j_gene: TRBJ2-2
v_gene: TRBV6-2/TRBV6-3
d_gene: TRBD1
abundance: few
CDR3aa: CASSEQGAVTGELFF
CDR3nt: TGTGCCAGCAGTGAACAGGGGGCGGTCACCGGGGAGCTGTTTTTT

j_gene: TRBJ2-7
v_gene: TRBV28
d_gene: TRBD2
abundance: many
CDR3aa: CASSLLAWEQYF
CDR3nt: TGTGCCAGCAGCTTACTAGCGTGGGAGCAGTACTTC

j_gene: TRBJ1-2
v_gene: TRBV20-1
d_gene: NA
abundance: many
CDR3aa: CSADPPGQNYGYTF
CDR3nt: TGCAGTGCTGACCCTCCGGGGCAGAACTATGGCTACACCTTC

j_gene: TRBJ2-7
v_gene: TRBV28
d_gene: TRBD2
abundance: NA
CDR3aa: CASSFRILAESQSSYEQYF
CDR3nt: TGTGCCAGCAGTTTTCGCATCCTAGCGGAGTCGCAGAGCTCCTACGAGCAGTACTTC

j_gene: TRBJ2-1
v_gene: TRBV9
d_gene: TRBD2
abundance: many
CDR3aa: CASSSGPSGRTSSYNEQFF
CDR3nt: TGTGCCAGCAGCTCAGGCCCTAGCGGGAGGACGAGCTCCTACAATGAGCAGTTCTTC

j_gene: TRBJ2-2
v_gene: TRBV6-5
d_gene: NA
abundance: NA
CDR3aa: CASSYSILRGTGELFF
CDR3nt: TGTGCCAGCAGTTACTCGATATTACGGGGCACCGGGGAGCTGTTTTTT

j_gene: TRBJ1-4
v_gene: TRBV27
d_gene: TRBD1
abundance: few
CDR3aa: CASSSAWSGGGLSEKLFF
CDR3nt: TGTGCCAGCAGTTCCGCATGGTCAGGGGGCGGATTAAGTGAAAAACTGTTTTTT

j_gene: TRBJ1-1
v_gene: TRBV3-1
d_gene: TRBD1
abundance: NA
CDR3aa: CASSTTGVEAFF
CDR3nt: TGTGCCAGCAGCACGACAGGGGTTGAAGCTTTCTTT